Below, 15 T cell receptor beta chains from the same sample are listed, as sequenced in a study of T cell clonality in common variable immunodeficiency (dated by TCRdb to 2015 to 2017). Points the paper makes about the study in general: CVID TCRbeta sequences reportedly showed fewer deletions and N-nucleotide insertions and lacked highly modified clones with 13 or more V deletions.

Which antigens these TCRs recognize remains unknown. The library came from the immunoSEQ multiplex PCR assay. This is the immuneACCESS table as TCRdb keeps it, with only in-frame sequences that have V and J called. A part of the clones is gone; compared with another copy, unresolved V genes explain less than half, and the rest is unexplained. This sample contains about 20,000 clones, none of which is a singleton. The ten largest clones take up 2.5% to 3% of the sample. Sample: peripheral blood mononuclear cells. The receptors were gathered from a human donor with common variable immunodeficiency.

This clone was counted many times. Read data end 3 residues before the CDR3 end; the end is taken from the germline J gene. The chain recombines TRBV20-1 with TRBJ2-1, with 8 bases identical to TRBD2. The CDR3 is 15 residues long. The germline V gene has CDR1 DFQATT and CDR2 SNEGSKA (reference sequence). The ends lost 6 bases at V and 7 bases at J; junction bases unmatched: 14. The sequenced CDR3 bases are TGCAGTGCCTGGCAGAGCGGGAGAGATTCGAATGAG. This encodes CSAWQSGRDSNE. The full CDR3 sequence reads CSAWQSGRDSNEQFF.

Only a few counts were recorded for this clone. The CDR3 end falls 3 residues outside the read, so it is completed with the germline J gene. This chain connects TRBV7-9 to TRBJ2-5; the D is unclear. The germline CDR1 and CDR2 sequences are SEHNR and FQNEAQ (reference sequence). The CDR3 spans 15 residues. The germline V and J ends were trimmed by 4 bases and 4 bases, with 16 bases remaining between them. CDR3 DNA, as far as it was read: TGTGCCAGCAGCTCCACTACGGGTGGAAGAGAGACC. It is translated as CASSSTTGGRET. The entire CDR3 is CASSSTTGGRETQYF.

Details on this clone: The observed sequence ends 3 residues before the CDR3 terminus, with the missing tail filled in from the germline J gene. The rearrangement uses TRBV7-9 and TRBJ2-1; TRBD2 aligns across 8 bases. Unmatched junction bases numbered 1, after V lost 0 bases and J lost 6 bases. Germline CDR1 SEHNR, CDR2 FQNEAQ (reference sequence). The CDR3 extends over 14 amino acids. The CDR3 is CASSLAGGVNEQFF. The CDR3 DNA, read in part, is TGTGCCAGCAGCTTAGCCGGGGGGGTCAATGAG.

This clone was recorded a few times. The read finishes 3 residues shy of the CDR3 end, and the germline J gene is used to complete it. The chain employs TRBV23-1 and TRBJ2-1; D may be TRBD1 (5 bases). TRBV23-1 is given ORF status, its function remaining uncertain. The ends were cut back, 6 bases at V and 2 bases at J, with 8 bases in the middle. This CDR3 is built from 13 residues. CDR3: CASRQEAYNEQFF. CDR3 bases read: TGCGCCAGCAGACAGGAAGCCTACAATGAG.

As regards this clone: The CDR3 is cut off 3 residues early in the read; its end comes from the germline J gene. This chain uses TRBV19 with TRBJ1-2, with TRBD1 matching 8 bases. This CDR3 comprises 12 residues. Germline V gene sequence: CDR1 LNHDA, CDR2 SQIVND (reference sequence). The CDR3 DNA, read in part, is TGTGCCAGCCAGGGGGCGCTACTCGGC. This encodes CASQGALLG. The complete CDR3 sequence is CASQGALLGYTF.

This clone was counted at least ten times. The read ends 3 residues early relative to the CDR3; the germline J gene fills the gap. This chain joins TRBV29-1 and TRBJ2-1, with D unclear. V lost 4 bases, J lost 1 base, and 8 bases lay in between. The CDR3 is 13 amino acids. Per germline, CDR1 SQVTM and CDR2 ANQGSEA. Incomplete CDR3 DNA: TGCAGCGTTGGGGCCAGGTCCTACAATGAG. Translation: CSVGARSYNE. The CDR3, in full, reads CSVGARSYNEQFF.

This clone has at least ten counts. The read stops 3 residues short of the end of the CDR3; the missing end is completed from the germline J gene. The chain recombines TRBV29-1 with TRBJ2-1; 13 nucleotides match TRBD2. The CDR3 runs 16 residues. The V and J ends lost 5 bases and 6 bases, in that order; junction bases with no gene match: 10. Germline CDR1 SQVTM, CDR2 ANQGSEA. The sequenced part of the CDR3 DNA is TGCAGCGTTTTTCAGCCGCGGACTAGCGGGAGCAATGAG. Protein product: CSVFQPRTSGSNE. The full CDR3 reads CSVFQPRTSGSNEQFF.

This clone has just a few counts. The CDR3 extends 3 residues past the end of the read, so its final part is completed from the germline J gene. The rearrangement joins TRBV18 to TRBJ2-5; 9 bases map to TRBD1. The trim removed 2 bases at V and 5 bases at J, leaving 15 bases unmatched. CDR1 is KGHSH and CDR2 is LQKENI in the germline V gene. The CDR3 contains 18 residues. The DNA read from the CDR3 is TGTGCCAGCTCACCAGTACTGGCCCCGGGACAGGGTTGGGAGACC. Protein product: CASSPVLAPGQGWET. The full CDR3 is CASSPVLAPGQGWETQYF.

Comment on this clone: The CDR3 goes on 3 residues after the read ends, and that part is filled in from the germline J gene. The chain joins TRBV20-1 to TRBJ2-1; the D gene is possibly TRBD2 (5 bases). The CDR3 consists of 14 residues. CDR1 DFQATT and CDR2 SNEGSKA come from the germline V gene (reference sequence). The V and J ends lost 3 bases and 7 bases respectively, with 16 bases between them. The DNA read from the CDR3 is TGCAGTGCTAGGGCACCGGGGATTGGGAATGAG. Its protein is CSARAPGIGNE. The entire CDR3 is CSARAPGIGNEQFF.

In regard to this clone: The read terminates 3 residues before the CDR3 end, so the remaining end is supplied by the germline J gene. The chain employs TRBV7-9 and TRBJ2-1; TRBD2 matches at 9 bases. The V gene end was trimmed by 2 bases and the J gene end by 3 bases; junction bases not matched to a gene: 2. The CDR3 has 15 amino acids. Germline lookup yields CDR1 SEHNR and CDR2 FQNEAQ (reference sequence). CDR3 bases read: TGTGCCAGCAGCTTAATAGCGGGGGTCTACAATGAG. Protein sequence: CASSLIAGVYNE. The whole CDR3 region reads CASSLIAGVYNEQFF.

This clone was detected a few times. The read ends 3 residues shy of where the CDR3 ends; the end is completed using the germline J gene. The chain recombines TRBV5-1 with TRBJ2-5; D ambiguous. Trimming cost V 0 bases and J 4 bases, with 7 bases left between them. Germline V CDR1 and CDR2: SGHRS, YFSETQ. The CDR3 has 13 residues. This CDR3 reads CASSLVRGETQYF. The CDR3 bases that were read are TGCGCCAGCAGCTTGGTTCGAGGAGAGACC.

This clone was observed a handful of times. The read ends 3 residues early relative to the CDR3; the germline J gene fills the gap. The rearrangement uses TRBV7-2 and TRBJ1-4, with TRBD1 matching 12 bases. CDR3 length: 14 residues. Trimming cost V 5 bases and J 8 bases; bases outside gene matches: 3. CDR1 and CDR2 (germline): SGHTA, FQGNSA. CDR3 DNA, as far as it was read: TGTGCCAGCAGCCGGGACAGGGGGCAGGAAAAA. This encodes CASSRDRGQEK. The whole CDR3 sequence is CASSRDRGQEKLFF.

This clone was seen a handful of times. Coverage ceases 3 residues before the CDR3 finishes, and the germline J gene fills in the end. The rearrangement links TRBV5-1 to TRBJ1-2, with D perhaps matching TRBD1 (6 bases). This CDR3 contains 16 residues. Germline loops: CDR1 SGHRS, CDR2 YFSETQ. Trimming removed 0 bases at V and 3 bases at J, with 15 bases between. CDR3 loop: CASSLAPTGFDYGYTF. The covered CDR3 bases are TGCGCCAGCAGCTTGGCCCCGACAGGCTTTGACTATGGC.

This clone has a handful of counts. Read data end 3 residues before the CDR3 end; the end is taken from the germline J gene. This chain joins TRBV6-2 or TRBV6-3 and TRBJ2-1, with 12 bases aligning to TRBD1. The CDR3 length is 15 residues. V trimming: 6 bases; J trimming: 3 bases; junction bases outside the gene matches: 3. CDR1 and CDR2 from the germline V gene are MNHEY and SVGEGT. CDR3 DNA (partial): TGTGCCAGCAGAGGGACAGGGGGCAACTACAATGAG. Translating gives CASRGTGGNYNE. The complete CDR3 reads CASRGTGGNYNEQFF.

Comment on this clone: The CDR3 goes on 3 residues after the read ends, and that part is filled in from the germline J gene. V gene TRBV7-9 combines with J gene TRBJ2-5; D perhaps matches TRBD2 (6 bases). Germline values: CDR1 SEHNR, CDR2 FQNEAQ (reference sequence). This CDR3 spans 15 amino acids. The germline V and J ends were trimmed by 5 bases and 1 base, with 14 bases remaining between them. Partial CDR3 DNA: TGTGCCAGCAGCAGACGGCGAGCGGGCCAAGAGACC. Protein: CASSRRRAGQET. The whole CDR3 region reads CASSRRRAGQETQYF.